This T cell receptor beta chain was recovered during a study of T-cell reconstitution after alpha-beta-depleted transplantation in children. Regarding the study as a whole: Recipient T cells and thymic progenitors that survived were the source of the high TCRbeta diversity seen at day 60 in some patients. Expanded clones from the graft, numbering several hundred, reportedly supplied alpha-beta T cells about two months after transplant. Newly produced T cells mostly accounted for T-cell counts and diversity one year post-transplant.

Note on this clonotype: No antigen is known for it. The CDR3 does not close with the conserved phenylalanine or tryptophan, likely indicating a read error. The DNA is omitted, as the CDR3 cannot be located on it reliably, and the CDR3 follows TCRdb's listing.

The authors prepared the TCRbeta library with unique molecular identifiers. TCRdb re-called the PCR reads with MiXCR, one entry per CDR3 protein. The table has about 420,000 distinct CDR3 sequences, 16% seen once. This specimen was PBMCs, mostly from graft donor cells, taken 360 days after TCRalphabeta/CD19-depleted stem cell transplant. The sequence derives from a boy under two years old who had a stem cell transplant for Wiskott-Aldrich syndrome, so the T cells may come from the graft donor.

The CDR3 is CSASPRGREYTGELLL. The chain joins TRBV20-1 to TRBJ2-2; the table gives TRBD1 as D, unverified against the DNA. From its first to its last residue, the CDR3 has 16 amino acids. CDR1 is DFQATT, CDR2 SNEGSKA, per germline (reference sequence).